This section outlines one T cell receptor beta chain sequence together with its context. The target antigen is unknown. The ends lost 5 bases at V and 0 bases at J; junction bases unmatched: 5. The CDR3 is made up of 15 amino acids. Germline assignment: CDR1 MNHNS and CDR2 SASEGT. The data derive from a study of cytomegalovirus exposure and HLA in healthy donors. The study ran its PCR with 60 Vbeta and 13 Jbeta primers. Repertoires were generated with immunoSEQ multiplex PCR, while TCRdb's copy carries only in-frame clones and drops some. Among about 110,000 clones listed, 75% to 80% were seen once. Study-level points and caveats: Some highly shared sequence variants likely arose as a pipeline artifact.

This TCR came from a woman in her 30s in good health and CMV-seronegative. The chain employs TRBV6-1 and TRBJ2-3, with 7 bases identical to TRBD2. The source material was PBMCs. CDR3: CASSPRTRSTDTQYF. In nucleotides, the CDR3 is TGTGCCAGCAGTCCCCGGACTAGAAGCACAGATACGCAGTATTTT.